This T cell receptor (beta chain) was observed in a study of blood T cell repertoires in COVID-19 (dated by TCRdb to 2020 to 2022). The study in broad terms: Samples from collaborators originated in the United States, Italy and Spain and spanned both the acute and convalescent phases of COVID-19. The material from the prospective study consisted of cDNA or gDNA derived from T cells, B-cell-depleted T cells, or PBMCs. Subjects who had been exposed to COVID-19, were actively infected with it, or had recovered from it provided the deeply sampled blood TCRbeta repertoires that made up the dataset. A freely available public database, intended as a resource for researchers studying the immune response to SARS-CoV-2, is where the repertoires were released. The samples were drawn from two sources: the first 160 participants of the ongoing ImmuneRACE study, and about 1,300 subjects contributed by 6 global collaborators. Sample metadata almost always included a de-identified subject ID, COVID-19 status, age in years and sex. HLA class I and class II types, where available, came from metadata supplied by the sample provider rather than from assay-based typing. Overall study results and their limits: Clinical and demographic metadata were provided uncurated, with the amount varying by source and participant.

Each collaborating institution followed its own protocols to collect whole blood in K2EDTA tubes. For TCRbeta analysis, collaborators shipped samples as frozen whole blood, isolated PBMCs, or DNA extracted from either of those sample types. TCRbeta CDR3 regions were amplified from genomic DNA by means of the immunoSEQ Assay, a bias-controlled multiplex PCR. Per the source publication's procedure: The number of nucleated cells in each sample was estimated from the amplification of reference gene primers within the assay. Sequence reads were collapsed and filtered to measure the absolute abundance of every unique TCRbeta CDR3 rearrangement. For each sample, productive Simpson clonality was calculated by taking the square root of Simpson's diversity index across productive rearrangements. In TCRdb, the immuneACCESS table is reduced to in-frame sequences with V and J assigned. These tables do not hold every clone; where another copy was compared, an unresolved V gene accounts for under half, and the others remain unexplained. V and J calls and clone size are as listed in that table; D and trimming were resolved from the DNA. Recorded for this sample are approximately 150,000 clones; approximately 89% of them occurred a single time. The biggest ten clones account for roughly 1.5% of the sample.

This clone was seen only a few times. No cognate antigen has been identified for it. No much larger clone is present one base from it, and per-base qualities are unavailable. The clonotype was recovered from a human donor in a cohort sampled during active COVID-19. The sample taken for sequencing was peripheral blood.

The encoded CDR3 is CASSLLAGVGNTEAFF. The DNA reads TGCGCCAGCAGCCTGCTGGCAGGGGTGGGGAACACTGAAGCTTTCTTT. The rearrangement combines TRBV5-1 with TRBJ1-1; D gene: possibly TRBD1, on 6 matching bases. V gives up 4 bases and J gives up 1 base, and the segment between their germline ends measures 17 bases. CDR1 SGHRS and CDR2 YFSETQ were looked up in the germline V gene. The CDR3 starts with the cysteine, ends with the phenylalanine, and has 16 residues. Only CDR3 DNA is held: 48 bases, read in frame from base 1.